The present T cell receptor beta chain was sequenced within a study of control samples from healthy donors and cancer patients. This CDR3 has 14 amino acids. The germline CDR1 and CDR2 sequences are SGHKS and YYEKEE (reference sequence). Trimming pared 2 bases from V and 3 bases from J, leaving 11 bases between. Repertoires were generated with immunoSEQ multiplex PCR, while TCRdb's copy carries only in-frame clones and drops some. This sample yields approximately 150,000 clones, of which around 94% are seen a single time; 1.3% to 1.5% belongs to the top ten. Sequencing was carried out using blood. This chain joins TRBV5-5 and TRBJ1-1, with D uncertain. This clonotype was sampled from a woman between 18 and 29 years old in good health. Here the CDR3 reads CASSFQAWDTEAFF. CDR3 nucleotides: TGTGCCAGCAGCTTCCAGGCCTGGGACACTGAAGCTTTCTTT.